A selection of T cell receptor beta chains follows, all from one sample in a study of early T cells in non-severe SARS-CoV-2 infection. Each CDR3 protein gets one entry after TCRdb re-called the 5' RACE reads with MiXCR. The sample consists of around 66,000 distinct CDR3 sequences, about 12% of them appearing once. Material: whole blood. The source is an adult who was a healthcare worker with PCR-confirmed SARS-CoV-2 infection or an uninfected control (not recorded which). Each CDR3 is given with its conserved first and last residue. A D gene is named only where the DNA matches it firmly. Part of the rows lack a size; the others show once, few, many or a class for expanded clones.

V gene	D gene	clone size	J gene	CDR3 protein	CDR3 DNA
TRBV7-2	TRBD2	few	TRBJ2-3	CASSSLAGPANTQYF	TGTGCCAGCAGCTCACTAGCGGGGCCAGCGAATACGCAGTATTTT
TRBV7-3	-	many	TRBJ2-2	CASSSLPGEPNTGELFF	TGTGCCAGCAGCTCACTCCCGGGAGAACCGAACACCGGGGAGCTGTTTTTT
TRBV7-7	TRBD2	few	TRBJ2-5	CASSPLAGNQETQYF	TGTGCTAGCAGCCCACTAGCGGGTAACCAAGAGACCCAGTACTTC
TRBV20-1	TRBD2	few	TRBJ2-3	CSGEREPTDTQYF	TGCAGTGGGGAGCGGGAGCCGACAGATACGCAGTATTTT
TRBV11-2	TRBD1	-	TRBJ2-7	CASRGQSYEQYF	TGTGCCAGCAGGGGACAGTCCTACGAGCAGTACTTC
TRBV29-1	-	-	TRBJ2-7	CSVGDFSYEQYF	TGCAGCGTCGGAGATTTTTCCTACGAGCAGTACTTC
TRBV6-5	-	-	TRBJ1-3	CASSSTGFSGNTIYF	TGTGCCAGCAGTTCCACAGGATTCTCTGGAAACACCATATATTTT
TRBV27	-	many	TRBJ2-3	CASSQRAQTRPDTQYF	TGTGCCAGCAGCCAACGGGCCCAAACACGTCCAGATACGCAGTATTTT
TRBV20-1	TRBD1	-	TRBJ1-2	CSASPGQGVDYGYTF	TGCAGTGCTAGCCCCGGACAGGGGGTAGACTATGGCTACACCTTC
TRBV20-1	-	few	TRBJ1-2	CSARTLGVYGYTF	TGCAGTGCTAGGACACTGGGGGTCTATGGCTACACCTTC
TRBV4-1	-	few	TRBJ2-7	CASSQLAREYEQYF	TGCGCCAGCAGCCAGTTGGCCAGGGAATACGAGCAGTACTTC
TRBV29-1	-	many	TRBJ2-3	CSVEVTRGSGTDTQYF	TGCAGCGTTGAAGTTACACGGGGGTCTGGAACAGATACGCAGTATTTT
TRBV5-5	-	few	TRBJ2-3	CASSLLPSGTDTQYF	TGTGCCAGCAGCCTGTTACCTAGCGGCACAGATACGCAGTATTTT
TRBV7-9	-	-	TRBJ1-1	CASSLEGVGTEAFF	TGTGCCAGCAGCTTAGAAGGGGTGGGGACTGAAGCTTTCTTT
TRBV19	-	-	TRBJ2-5	CASSIDPAEETQYF	TGTGCCAGTAGTATAGATCCGGCAGAAGAGACCCAGTACTTC